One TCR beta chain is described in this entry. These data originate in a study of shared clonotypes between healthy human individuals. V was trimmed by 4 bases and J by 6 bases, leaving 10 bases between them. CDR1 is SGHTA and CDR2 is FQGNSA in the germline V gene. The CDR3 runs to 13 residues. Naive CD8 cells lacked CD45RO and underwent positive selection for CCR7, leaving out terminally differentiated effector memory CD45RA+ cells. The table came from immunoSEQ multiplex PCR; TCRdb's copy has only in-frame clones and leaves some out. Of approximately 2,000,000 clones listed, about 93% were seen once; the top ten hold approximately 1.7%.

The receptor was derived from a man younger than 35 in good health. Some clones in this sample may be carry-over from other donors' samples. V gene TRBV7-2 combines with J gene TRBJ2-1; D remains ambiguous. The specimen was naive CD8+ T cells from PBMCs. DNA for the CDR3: TGTGCCAGCAGCTCCACAGCTGGCAATGAGCAGTTCTTC. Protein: CASSSTAGNEQFF.